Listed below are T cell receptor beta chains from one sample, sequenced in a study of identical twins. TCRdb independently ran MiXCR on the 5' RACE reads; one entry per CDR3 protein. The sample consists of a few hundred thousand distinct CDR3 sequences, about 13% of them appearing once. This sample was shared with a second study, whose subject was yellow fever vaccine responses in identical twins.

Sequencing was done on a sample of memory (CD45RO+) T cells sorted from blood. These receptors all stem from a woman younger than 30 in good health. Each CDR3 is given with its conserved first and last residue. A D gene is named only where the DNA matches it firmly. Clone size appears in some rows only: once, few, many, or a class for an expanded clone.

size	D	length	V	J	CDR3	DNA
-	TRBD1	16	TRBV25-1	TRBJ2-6	CASSKRQGSGANVLTF	TGTGCCAGCAGTAAGAGACAGGGCTCTGGGGCCAACGTCCTGACTTTC
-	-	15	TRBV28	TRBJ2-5	CASSLEGRKEATQYF	TGTGCCAGCAGTTTAGAGGGTCGAAAGGAGGCGACCCAGTACTTC
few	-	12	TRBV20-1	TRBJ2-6	CSAQSGANVLTF	TGCAGTGCTCAATCTGGGGCCAACGTCCTGACTTTC
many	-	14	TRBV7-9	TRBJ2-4	CASSLAGTKNIQYF	TGTGCCAGCAGCTTGGCTGGGACCAAAAACATTCAGTACTTC
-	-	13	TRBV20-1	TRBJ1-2	CSAGDSGNYGYTF	TGCAGTGCTGGTGACAGCGGAAACTATGGCTACACCTTC
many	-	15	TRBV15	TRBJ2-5	CATSRVPGVLETQYF	TGTGCCACCAGCAGAGTTCCCGGCGTGTTGGAGACCCAGTACTTC
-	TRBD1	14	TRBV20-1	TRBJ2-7	CSARPRDRVHEQYF	TGCAGTGCTAGACCCCGGGACAGGGTCCACGAGCAGTACTTC
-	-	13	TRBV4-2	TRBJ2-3	CASSQTKADTQYF	TGTGCCAGCAGCCAGACCAAGGCAGATACGCAGTATTTT
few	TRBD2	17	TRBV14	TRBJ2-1	CASSQDLGLAVHNEQFF	TGTGCCAGCAGCCAAGATTTAGGACTAGCGGTTCACAATGAGCAGTTCTTC
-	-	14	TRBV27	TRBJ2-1	CASSFGPSTTPQFF	TGTGCCAGCAGTTTCGGACCTAGCACCACCCCCCAGTTCTTC
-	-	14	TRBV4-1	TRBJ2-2	CASSQGAFTGELFF	TGCGCCAGCAGCCAAGGAGCGTTCACCGGGGAGCTGTTTTTT
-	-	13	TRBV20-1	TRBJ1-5	CSAQDPSNQPQHF	TGCAGTGCTCAAGACCCTAGCAATCAGCCCCAGCATTTT
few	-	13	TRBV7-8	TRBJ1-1	CASSFPGSSGAFF	TGTGCCAGCAGCTTTCCAGGGAGTAGTGGGGCTTTCTTT
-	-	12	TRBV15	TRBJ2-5	CATSREGGTQYF	TGTGCCACCAGCAGAGAGGGCGGGACCCAGTACTTC
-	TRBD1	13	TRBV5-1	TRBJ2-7	CASSSTGEEAQYF	TGCGCCAGCAGCTCGACAGGGGAGGAGGCGCAGTACTTC
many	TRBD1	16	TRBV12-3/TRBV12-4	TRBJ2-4	CASSFIGGYAKNIQYF	TGTGCCAGCAGTTTCATAGGGGGCTATGCCAAAAACATTCAGTACTTC
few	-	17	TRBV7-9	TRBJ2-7	CASSLAGIAGNSYEQYF	TGTGCCAGCAGCTTAGCGGGGATCGCGGGGAACTCCTACGAGCAGTACTTC
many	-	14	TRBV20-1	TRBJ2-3	CSAREPHSPDTQYF	TGCAGTGCTAGAGAACCCCATTCCCCAGATACGCAGTATTTT
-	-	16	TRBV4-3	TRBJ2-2	CASSQVKDRNTGELFF	TGCGCCAGCAGCCAAGTGAAGGACCGGAACACCGGGGAGCTGTTTTTT
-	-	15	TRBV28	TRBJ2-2	CASSFARANTGELFF	TGTGCCAGCAGTTTCGCCCGCGCGAACACCGGGGAGCTGTTTTTT
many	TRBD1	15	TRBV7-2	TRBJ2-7	CASSLEDRGPYEQYF	TGTGCCAGCAGCTTAGAAGACAGGGGACCCTACGAGCAGTACTTC
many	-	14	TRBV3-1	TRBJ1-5	CASSPWQVDQPQHF	TGTGCCAGCAGCCCTTGGCAGGTGGATCAGCCCCAGCATTTT
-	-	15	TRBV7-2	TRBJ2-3	CASSFRGAGTDTQYF	TGTGCCAGCAGCTTCAGGGGCGCCGGCACAGATACGCAGTATTTT
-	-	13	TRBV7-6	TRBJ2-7	CASSPGQHYEQYF	TGTGCCAGCAGCCCGGGACAACACTACGAGCAGTACTTC
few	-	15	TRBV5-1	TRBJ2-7	CARSLRWTATYEQYF	TGCGCCAGGTCGCTACGTTGGACAGCTACCTACGAGCAGTACTTC
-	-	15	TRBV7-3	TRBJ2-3	CASSAGGVATDTQYF	TGTGCCAGCAGCGCAGGGGGGGTCGCTACAGATACGCAGTATTTT
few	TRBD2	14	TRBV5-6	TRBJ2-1	CASSIPGTRGGQFF	TGTGCCAGCAGCATTCCCGGGACTAGGGGGGGTCAGTTCTTC